The subject of this entry is one TCR beta chain. This specimen comes from a study of cytomegalovirus exposure and HLA in healthy donors. Use of 60 Vbeta and 13 Jbeta primers characterized the PCR. TCRdb's copy holds only in-frame clones and misses some; the assay was immunoSEQ multiplex PCR. The sample holds around 190,000 clones, 87% seen once. The TCR sequence derives from a boy between 2 and 10 years old in good health and CMV-seronegative. Source material: PBMCs.

For the CDR3, the DNA is TGTGCCAGTAGTATAGATCTCCCGAACACTGAAGCTTTCTTT. Its protein is CASSIDLPNTEAFF. The V gene is TRBV19, the J gene TRBJ1-1; no clear D gene. Germline-derived CDR1 and CDR2 are LNHDA and SQIVND (reference sequence). CDR3 length equals 14 residues. V was pared by 0 bases and J by 1 base, with 6 bases between.